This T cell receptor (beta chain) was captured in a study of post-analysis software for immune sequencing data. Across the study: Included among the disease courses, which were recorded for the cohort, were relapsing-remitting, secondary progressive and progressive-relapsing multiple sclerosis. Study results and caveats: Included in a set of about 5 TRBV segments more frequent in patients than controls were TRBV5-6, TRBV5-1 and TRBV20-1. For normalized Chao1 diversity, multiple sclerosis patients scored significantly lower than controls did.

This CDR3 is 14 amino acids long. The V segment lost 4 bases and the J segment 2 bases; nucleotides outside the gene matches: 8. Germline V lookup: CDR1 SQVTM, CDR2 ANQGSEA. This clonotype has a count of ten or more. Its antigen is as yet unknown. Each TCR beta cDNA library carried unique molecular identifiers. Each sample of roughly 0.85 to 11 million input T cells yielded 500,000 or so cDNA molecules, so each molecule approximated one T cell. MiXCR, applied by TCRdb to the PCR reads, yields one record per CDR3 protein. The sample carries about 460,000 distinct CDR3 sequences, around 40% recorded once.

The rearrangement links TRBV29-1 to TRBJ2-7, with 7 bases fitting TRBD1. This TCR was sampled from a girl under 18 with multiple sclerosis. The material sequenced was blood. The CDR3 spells CSVGPRQGAYEQYF. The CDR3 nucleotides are TGCAGCGTTGGGCCCCGACAGGGTGCCTACGAGCAGTACTTC.